The 25 T cell receptor beta chains listed next were all sequenced from one sample in a study of graft-versus-host responses after intestinal transplantation. Generated by immunoSEQ multiplex PCR, the TCRdb table keeps only in-frame clones and is missing some. The sample holds about 120,000 clones, 85% to 95% seen once. Their cognate antigens are unknown. The material sequenced was unstimulated CD8+ T cells sorted from spleen or lymph node cells, taken before intestinal transplant. These receptors all stem from a human donor who received an intestinal transplant.

J is TRBJ1-1 and V is TRBV15; D not certain. The germline V gene has CDR1 LNHNV and CDR2 YYDKDF (reference sequence). There are 13 residues in the CDR3. The V gene lost 2 bases and the J gene lost 1 base, with 5 bases spanning the gap. CDR3 bases: TGTGCCACCAGCAGAACCAAGAACACTGAAGCTTTCTTT. It translates to CATSRTKNTEAFF.

Only one count was recorded for this clone. The V gene is TRBV7-8, the J gene TRBJ2-2, with D hard to call. Germline assignment: CDR1 SGHVS and CDR2 FQNEAQ. V was shortened by 1 base and J by 1 base, with 10 bases between the two germline ends. This CDR3 has 16 residues. The CDR3 DNA sequence: TGTGCCAGCAGCTTAGAAGGTTTGATGAACACCGGGGAGCTGTTTTTT. It specifies CASSLEGLMNTGELFF.

This clone was seen only once. V gene TRBV19 combines with J gene TRBJ2-7; 12 positions match TRBD2. This CDR3 is built from 15 residues. With 5 bases clipped from V and 1 base from J, the junction kept 3 bases outside the gene matches. CDR1 LNHDA and CDR2 SQIVND come from the germline V gene (reference sequence). In nucleotides, the CDR3 is TGTGCCAGTAGTCCTAGCGGGAGGGCTTCCTACGAGCAGTACTTC. Encoded protein: CASSPSGRASYEQYF.

This clone was detected once. The V call is TRBV5-1, the J call TRBJ1-2; TRBD1 might be the D (5 bases). This CDR3 spans 13 amino acids. V dropped 4 bases and J dropped 5 bases, with 12 bases sitting between them. The germline gives CDR1 SGHRS, CDR2 YFSETQ. CDR3 nucleotides: TGCGCCAGCAGCGAGTGGGGACCGTATGGCTACACCTTC. Its protein is CASSEWGPYGYTF.

This chain uses TRBV6-1 with TRBJ2-5; D gene uncertain. The V gene lost 2 bases and the J gene lost 2 bases, with 9 bases spanning the gap. The CDR3 consists of 14 residues. Looked up from germline, CDR1 is MNHNS and CDR2 is SASEGT. The CDR3 sequence is CASSEPVGQETQYF. In nucleotides, the CDR3 is TGTGCCAGCAGTGAACCCGTGGGACAAGAGACCCAGTACTTC.

The genes are TRBV6-5 and TRBJ2-7, with a possible D match to TRBD1 (5 bases). V was pared by 6 bases and J by 5 bases, with 20 bases between. The CDR3 contains 15 residues. Per germline, CDR1 MNHEY and CDR2 SVGAGI. The CDR3 coding sequence is TGTGCCAGCAGCCCTTCCCCAGGGCCTGGGGACGAGCAGTACTTC. Residues: CASSPSPGPGDEQYF.

J is TRBJ2-2 and V is TRBV28; 10 bases are a match to TRBD2. J lost 6 bases, V lost 11 bases, and 9 bases had no gene match. This CDR3 spans 14 amino acids. CDR1 is MDHEN, CDR2 SYDVKM, per germline. This chain's CDR3 is CALAGAGEAGELFF. CDR3 sequence (DNA): TGTGCCCTAGCGGGAGCTGGAGAGGCCGGGGAGCTGTTTTTT.

V gene TRBV4-1 combines with J gene TRBJ1-1; a weak D match, TRBD1 (6 bases). The V gene's germline CDR1 is MGHRA and CDR2 YSYEKL. The CDR3 totals 16 residues. V was cut by 8 bases and J by 1 base, with 20 bases left in between. The CDR3 region has the DNA TGCGCCAGCGGGCGACAAGGGGGACAACCGAACACTGAAGCTTTCTTT. Amino acid sequence: CASGRQGGQPNTEAFF.

The rearrangement links TRBV27 to TRBJ2-3; tentatively, D is TRBD2 (5 bases). Trimming pared 0 bases from V and 0 bases from J, leaving 16 bases between. CDR1 and CDR2 from the germline V gene are MNHEY and SMNVEV (reference sequence). The CDR3 sequence is 18 residues long. The CDR3 reads CASSLSLRKSGSTDTQYF. The CDR3 region has the DNA TGTGCCAGCAGTTTATCCCTTCGGAAAAGCGGCAGCACAGATACGCAGTATTTT.

The V call is TRBV7-3, the J call TRBJ2-2; D could derive from TRBD1 or TRBD2 (5 bases each). V lost 5 bases, J lost 4 bases, and 20 bases lay in between. Germline V gives CDR1 SGHTA, CDR2 FQGTGA. This CDR3 contains 17 residues. In DNA, the CDR3 is TGTGCCAGCAGCCACCTACTCGGGGCGGGCGGCACCGGGGAGCTGTTTTTT. Amino acids: CASSHLLGAGGTGELFF.

The chain employs TRBV7-8 and TRBJ1-5; D is unclear. CDR1 SGHVS and CDR2 FQNEAQ come from the germline V gene. This CDR3 spans 12 amino acids. V gave up 5 bases and J gave up 4 bases, with 6 bases separating them. DNA for the CDR3: TGTGCCAGCAGCCCTCAAAATCAGCCCCAGCATTTT. It specifies CASSPQNQPQHF.

The chain carries TRBV5-1 and TRBJ2-1, with 7 bases lining up with TRBD1. This CDR3 contains 17 residues. The V gene end was trimmed by 4 bases and the J gene end by 0 bases; junction bases not matched to a gene: 10. The germline gives CDR1 SGHRS, CDR2 YFSETQ. As DNA, the CDR3 is TGCGCCAGCAGCGGCAGAGGGACAGAGAGCTCCTACAATGAGCAGTTCTTC. This codes for CASSGRGTESSYNEQFF. The full variable domain, in which reference TRBV5-1 and TRBJ2-1 provide the parts outside the CDR3, is KAGVTQTPRYLIKTRGQQVTLSCSPISGHRSVSWYQQTPGQGLQFLFEYFSETQRNKGNFPGRFSGRQFSNSRSEMNVSTLELGDSALYLCASSGRGTESSYNEQFFGPGTRLTVL.

The rearrangement uses TRBV5-3 and TRBJ2-1, with a weak D call TRBD1 (6 bases). TRBV5-3 is treated as an ORF (open reading frame) with a function not yet certain. The CDR3 consists of 15 residues. The germline V and J ends were trimmed by 0 bases and 8 bases, with 15 bases remaining between them. In nucleotides, the CDR3 is TGTGCCAGAAGCTTGGCGCCTAGCAGGGGTGATGAGCAGTTCTTC. It translates to CARSLAPSRGDEQFF.

V is TRBV21-1 and J is TRBJ1-1; the table gives TRBD1 as D, unverified against the DNA. TRBV21-1 is reported as a pseudogene. This CDR3 is 16 amino acids long. The CDR3 sequence is CASSKLEDSRRTEAFF. The DNA of the CDR3 is TGTGCCAGCAGCAAGCTGGAGGACAGCAGACGCACTGAAGCTTTCTTT.

This chain connects TRBV27 to TRBJ1-5, with D possibly matching TRBD1 (6 bases). V lost 5 bases, J lost 3 bases, and 14 bases lay in between. This CDR3 has 15 amino acids. Per germline, CDR1 MNHEY and CDR2 SMNVEV (reference sequence). The CDR3 sequence: CASSPGTKINQPQHF. The CDR3 nucleotides read TGTGCCAGCAGTCCCGGGACAAAAATCAATCAGCCCCAGCATTTT.

This clone was seen more than once but under ten times. Other DNA variants within this sample encode the same CDR3. The V call is TRBV7-3, the J call TRBJ2-5; possibly TRBD2 for D (7 bases). The germline V gene encodes CDR1 SGHTA and CDR2 FQGTGA. V gave up 0 bases and J gave up 4 bases, with 9 bases separating them. This CDR3 contains 14 residues. The CDR3 coding sequence is TGTGCCAGCAGCTTAACGGGGGGGCTAGAGACCCAGTACTTC. Protein product: CASSLTGGLETQYF.

The chain recombines TRBV5-1 with TRBJ2-3; D is unresolved. CDR1 SGHRS and CDR2 YFSETQ come from the germline V gene. This CDR3 is 16 amino acids long. V lost 1 base and J 2 bases, leaving 14 bases between the germline ends. The CDR3 loop is CASSLYPRLDTDTQYF. The CDR3, as DNA: TGCGCCAGCAGCTTGTACCCCAGGCTGGACACAGATACGCAGTATTTT.

This clone appeared once. Here the CDR3 reads CASSLGGQPQHF. Here the CDR3 DNA reads TGTGCCAGCAGTTTAGGGGGACAGCCCCAGCATTTT. The rearrangement uses TRBV28 and TRBJ1-5; D is possibly TRBD1 (5 bases). CDR3 length: 12 amino acids. Germline V lookup: CDR1 MDHEN, CDR2 SYDVKM. The V end lost 2 bases, the J end lost 7 bases, and 6 bases lay between the germline ends.

This rearrangement joins TRBV19 to TRBJ1-1; TRBD1 is a possible D gene (6 bases). V was shortened by 7 bases and J by 5 bases, with 14 bases between the two germline ends. This CDR3 is 13 amino acids long. Germline CDR1 reads LNHDA; CDR2 reads SQIVND (reference sequence). The CDR3 sequence is CASNTGARTEAFF. CDR3 coding DNA: TGTGCCAGTAATACGGGGGCGAGGACTGAAGCTTTCTTT. Full variable domain (outside the CDR3, taken from reference TRBV19 and TRBJ1-1): DGGITQSPKYLFRKEGQNVTLSCEQNLNHDAMYWYRQDPGQGLRLIYYSQIVNDFQKGDIAEGYSVSREKKESFPLTVTSAQKNPTAFYLCASNTGARTEAFFGQGTRLTVV.

This chain joins TRBV13 and TRBJ2-3; D not certain. The germline CDR1 and CDR2 sequences are PRHDT and FYEKMQ (reference sequence). The CDR3 is 15 amino acids. V was cut by 5 bases and J by 0 bases, with 12 bases left in between. For the CDR3, the DNA is TGTGCCAGCAGCGAATACAAAACTAGCACAGATACGCAGTATTTT. Translation gives CASSEYKTSTDTQYF.

The gene calls are TRBV7-9 and TRBJ2-4, with D perhaps TRBD2 (5 bases). CDR1 and CDR2 (germline): SEHNR, FQNEAQ (reference sequence). Between the trimmed V and J ends, which lost 4 bases and 10 bases, there was a span of 11 bases. This CDR3 has 12 residues. CDR3 coding DNA: TGTGCCAGCAGCTCTTTTTCGGGGATTCAGTACTTC. Translating gives CASSSFSGIQYF.

The gene calls are TRBV9 and TRBJ2-1, with D tentatively TRBD1 (5 bases). The CDR3 consists of 14 residues. Trimming pared 3 bases from V and 3 bases from J, leaving 10 bases between. CDR1 is SGDLS, CDR2 YYNGEE, per germline. This chain's CDR3 is CASSEDSSYNEQFF. The CDR3 DNA is TGTGCCAGCAGCGAAGACAGCAGCTACAATGAGCAGTTCTTC.

V usage is TRBV6-6 and J usage is TRBJ2-7; TRBD2 matches 9 bases. This CDR3 is 13 amino acids long. From germline, CDR1 is MNHNY and CDR2 SVGAGI (reference sequence). Trimming at V came to 8 bases and at J to 6 bases, leaving 8 bases not matched to a gene. CDR3 sequence: CASEVASGTEQYF. The CDR3 DNA sequence: TGTGCCAGCGAGGTAGCTAGCGGGACCGAGCAGTACTTC.

The chain links TRBV2 to TRBJ2-7, with a tentative D call TRBD1 (6 bases). Germline CDR1 SNHLY, CDR2 FYNNEI. This CDR3 region has 15 residues. With 4 bases removed from V and 2 bases from J, the gap between germline ends came to 15 bases. The CDR3 region has the DNA TGTGCCAGCAGTGTAAGTTGGGACACAGCCTACGAGCAGTACTTC. Translating it yields CASSVSWDTAYEQYF.

V usage is TRBV9 and J usage is TRBJ2-1; 10 bases map to TRBD2. Germline V gene sequence: CDR1 SGDLS, CDR2 YYNGEE. This CDR3 is built from 15 residues. Unmatched junction bases numbered 9, after V lost 4 bases and J lost 8 bases. The CDR3 nucleotides read TGTGCCAGCAGCCCGAAAGCGGGAGGGCCAGATGAGCAGTTCTTC. Amino acid sequence: CASSPKAGGPDEQFF.